One and the same sample provided the 8 T cell receptor beta chains below, sequenced in a study of T cell repertoires in cytomegalovirus infection. In TCRdb, the reads were re-called with MiXCR into one record per CDR3 protein. The sample has a few hundred thousand distinct CDR3 sequences, 15% to 20% seen once. The source material was PBMCs. The origin of the receptors is a human donor in good health (CMV status not recorded). Some clones in this sample may be carry-over from other donors' samples.

V is TRBV9 and J is TRBJ2-3; TRBD2 is a possible D gene (6 bases). Germline V gives CDR1 SGDLS, CDR2 YYNGEE. V lost 3 bases and J 0 bases, leaving 14 bases between the germline ends. The CDR3 covers 16 residues. The CDR3: CASSEAWRGSTDTQYF. The CDR3 nucleotides are TGTGCCAGCAGCGAGGCCTGGCGGGGAAGCACAGATACGCAGTATTTT. The full variable domain, its missing parts supplied by reference TRBV9 and TRBJ2-3, is DSGVTQTPKHLITATGQRVTLRCSPRSGDLSVYWYQQSLDQGLQFLIQYYNGEERAKGNILERFSAQQFPDLHSELNLSSLELGDSALYFCASSEAWRGSTDTQYFGPGTRLTVL.

This clonotype was recorded a few times. The chain employs TRBV4-3 and TRBJ1-6, with D perhaps matching TRBD1 (5 bases). The CDR3 extends over 13 amino acids. Deletions cut 5 bases from V and 7 bases from J, with 9 bases between. Germline V CDR1 and CDR2: LGHNA, YSLEER. The CDR3 DNA reads TGCGCCAGCAGCACAGGCCCGAATTCACCCCTCCACTTT. It translates to CASSTGPNSPLHF.

This chain joins TRBV4-3 and TRBJ2-1; tentative D call: TRBD1 (5 bases). Looked up from germline, CDR1 is LGHNA and CDR2 is YSLEER. The CDR3 runs to 14 residues. V was cut by 0 bases and J by 8 bases, with 11 bases left in between. The CDR3 loop is CASSQDSGLDEQFF. The CDR3 DNA reads TGCGCCAGCAGCCAAGATTCAGGGTTGGATGAGCAGTTCTTC.

This clonotype was seen more than once but under ten times. The chain has TRBV29-1 and TRBJ2-6, with 8 positions matching TRBD1. V lost 6 bases and J lost 3; bases outside the gene matches: 7. The CDR3 spans 15 residues. Germline V gene lookup returns CDR1 SQVTM and CDR2 ANQGSEA. DNA of the CDR3: TGCAGCGTGACCCAGGGGGCATATGGGGCCAACGTCCTGACTTTC. This translates into CSVTQGAYGANVLTF.

The chain recombines TRBV5-3 with TRBJ2-1, with 9 bases matching TRBD2. TRBV5-3 is an ORF, and what it does is uncertain. CDR3 size: 14 residues. As DNA, the CDR3 is TGTTCCACAAAGACTAGCGGATCCTACAATGAGCAGTTCTTC. This gives the protein CSTKTSGSYNEQFF.

The table lists this clonotype with a few counts. This chain connects TRBV11-2 to TRBJ2-3, with 13 bases identical to TRBD2. Germline loops: CDR1 SGHAT, CDR2 FQNNGV. Losses at the gene ends were 1 base for V and 2 bases for J; bases not matched to a gene: 3. This CDR3 contains 17 residues. The chain's CDR3 is CASSLAGLAGNTDTQYF. CDR3 bases: TGTGCCAGCAGCTTAGCGGGACTAGCGGGGAACACAGATACGCAGTATTTT.

The chain has TRBV7-9 and TRBJ2-7; perhaps TRBD1 as D (5 bases). CDR1 and CDR2 (germline): SEHNR, FQNEAQ (reference sequence). The length of the CDR3 is 13 residues. V dropped 1 base and J dropped 7 bases, with 11 bases sitting between them. The DNA for the CDR3 is TGTGCCAGCAGCTTAGGGGGCTTTGCAGAGCAGTACTTC. This sequence encodes CASSLGGFAEQYF.

The chain uses TRBV3-1 and TRBJ2-1; 13 bases are shared with TRBD2. Germline lookup yields CDR1 LGHDT and CDR2 YNNKEL (reference sequence). The CDR3 covers 17 residues. The V gene end was trimmed by 4 bases and the J gene end by 6 bases; junction bases not matched to a gene: 9. The CDR3 coding sequence is TGTGCCAGCAGCCGAGGGACTAGCGGGGTTTTGGGCAATGAGCAGTTCTTC. It yields the protein CASSRGTSGVLGNEQFF.